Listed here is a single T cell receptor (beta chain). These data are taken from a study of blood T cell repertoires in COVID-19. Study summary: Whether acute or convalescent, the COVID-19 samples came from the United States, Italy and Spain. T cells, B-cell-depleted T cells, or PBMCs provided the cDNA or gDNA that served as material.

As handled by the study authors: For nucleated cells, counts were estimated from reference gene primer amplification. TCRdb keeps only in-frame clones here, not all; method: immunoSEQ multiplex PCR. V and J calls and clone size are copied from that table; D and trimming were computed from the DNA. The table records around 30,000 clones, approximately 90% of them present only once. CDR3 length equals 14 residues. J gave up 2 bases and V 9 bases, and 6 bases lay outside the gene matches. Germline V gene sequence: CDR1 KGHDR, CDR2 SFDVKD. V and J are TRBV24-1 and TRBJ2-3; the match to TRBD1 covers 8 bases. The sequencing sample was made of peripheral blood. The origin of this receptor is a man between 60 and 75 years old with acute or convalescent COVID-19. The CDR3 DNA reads TGTGCCACCGGTTCAGGGGGCAACACAGATACGCAGTATTTT. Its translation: CATGSGGNTDTQYF.